Below, 30 T cell receptor beta chains from the same sample are listed, as sequenced in a study of cytomegalovirus exposure and HLA in healthy donors. TCRdb keeps only in-frame clones here, not all; method: immunoSEQ multiplex PCR. This table holds about 98,000 clones, roughly 90% found once. Sequences were obtained from PBMCs. The receptor source for this set is a man aged 18 to 30 in good health and CMV-seropositive.

The rearrangement joins TRBV6-5 to TRBJ2-1, with 9 positions matching TRBD2. This CDR3 is built from 14 residues. The junction had 6 bases not matched to a gene; V was cut back by 7 bases and J by 5 bases. Germline CDR1 reads MNHEY; CDR2 reads SVGAGI. CDR3 nucleotide sequence: TGTGCCAGCATTGATATAGCGGGAGACAATGAGCAGTTCTTC. Residues: CASIDIAGDNEQFF.

V is TRBV9 and J is TRBJ1-4; 7 nucleotides agree with TRBD1. The CDR3 is 14 amino acids. Germline V CDR1 and CDR2: SGDLS, YYNGEE. The V and J ends lost 0 bases and 6 bases, in that order; junction bases with no gene match: 2. Here the CDR3 DNA reads TGTGCCAGCAGCGTAGAGGGGGCGGATGAAAAACTGTTTTTT. It codes for CASSVEGADEKLFF. Supplemented by reference TRBV9 and TRBJ1-4, the full variable domain reads DSGVTQTPKHLITATGQRVTLRCSPRSGDLSVYWYQQSLDQGLQFLIQYYNGEERAKGNILERFSAQQFPDLHSELNLSSLELGDSALYFCASSVEGADEKLFFGSGTQLSVL.

The chain is built from TRBV5-1 and TRBJ2-3; a weak D match, TRBD1 (5 bases). V was cut by 5 bases and J by 3 bases, with 16 bases left in between. CDR3 length: 15 amino acids. Per germline, CDR1 SGHRS and CDR2 YFSETQ. CDR3 in amino acids: CASRPSGQTTDTQYF. The CDR3 region has the DNA TGCGCCAGCAGGCCTAGTGGACAAACAACAGATACGCAGTATTTT.

The V and J genes are TRBV27 and TRBJ2-3; D unclear. Germline V CDR1 and CDR2: MNHEY, SMNVEV (reference sequence). Deletions cut 4 bases from V and 0 bases from J, with 5 bases between. The CDR3 is 13 amino acids. The CDR3 spells CASSSPSTDTQYF. The CDR3 DNA is TGTGCCAGCAGTTCTCCTAGCACAGATACGCAGTATTTT.

The chain links TRBV5-1 to TRBJ2-1, with 7 bases that match TRBD1. This CDR3 comprises 15 residues. J was trimmed by 5 bases and V by 0 bases; bases with no gene match: 5. Germline V gene sequence: CDR1 SGHRS, CDR2 YFSETQ. DNA for the CDR3: TGCGCCAGCAGCTTGGGACAGGGTAAGCACAATGAGCAGTTCTTC. Residues: CASSLGQGKHNEQFF.

The chain carries TRBV6-5 and TRBJ2-1; D gene uncertain. The CDR3 sequence is 14 residues long. The ends were cut back, 2 bases at V and 5 bases at J, with 10 bases in the middle. Germline CDR1 reads MNHEY; CDR2 reads SVGAGI. CDR3 DNA: TGTGCCAGCAGTTACGGCGGCCGACACAATGAGCAGTTCTTC. The encoded protein is CASSYGGRHNEQFF.

This chain links TRBV5-4 with TRBJ2-3; 13 nucleotides match TRBD2. The CDR3 covers 16 residues. After removal of 2 bases from V and 3 bases from J, the junction contained 3 bases not matched to a gene. The germline V gene has CDR1 SGHNT and CDR2 YYREEE (reference sequence). Here the CDR3 reads CASSFGLAGATDTQYF. DNA of the CDR3: TGTGCCAGCAGCTTCGGACTAGCGGGAGCGACAGATACGCAGTATTTT.

This sequence joins TRBV25-1 and TRBJ2-1; TRBD2 matches 10 bases. Germline assignment: CDR1 MGHDK and CDR2 SYGVNS. Trimming removed 5 bases from V and 6 bases from J; junction bases left unmatched: 7. This CDR3 has 15 residues. The CDR3 sequence: CASSSSGGAGNEQFF. The CDR3 region has the DNA TGTGCCAGCAGTTCAAGCGGGGGGGCTGGCAATGAGCAGTTCTTC. Looking up the rest from reference TRBV25-1 and TRBJ2-1 gives the full variable domain: EADIYQTPRYLVIGTGKKITLECSQTMGHDKMYWYQQDPGMELHLIHYSYGVNSTEKGDLSSESTVSRIRTEHFPLTLESARPSHTSQYLCASSSSGGAGNEQFFGPGTRLTVL.

The chain joins TRBV5-1 to TRBJ1-3; unclear D gene. CDR3 length: 14 residues. V lost 0 bases, J lost 0 bases, and 4 bases lay in between. The V gene's germline CDR1 is SGHRS and CDR2 YFSETQ. In DNA, the CDR3 is TGCGCCAGCAGCTTGGACAGCTCTGGAAACACCATATATTTT. It translates to CASSLDSSGNTIYF.

The CDR3 is CASSYSLAGAYEQYF. CDR3 sequence (DNA): TGTGCCAGCAGTTACTCCCTAGCGGGGGCGTACGAGCAGTACTTC. This sequence joins TRBV6-5 and TRBJ2-7, with TRBD2 matching 10 bases. The CDR3 sequence is 15 residues long. J lost 4 bases, V lost 0 bases, and 3 bases had no gene match. Germline V gene sequence: CDR1 MNHEY, CDR2 SVGAGI.

This clone was observed a handful of times. This chain uses TRBV4-1 with TRBJ1-2; D call uncertain. Trimming stripped 0 bases from V and 1 base from J, with 24 bases between. Germline V gene sequence: CDR1 MGHRA, CDR2 YSYEKL. There are 20 residues in the CDR3. As DNA, the CDR3 is TGCGCCAGCAGCCAAGAGGCCCTGAGGAGAGGGCCGTACCGTAACTATGGCTACACCTTC. Encoded protein: CASSQEALRRGPYRNYGYTF.

A few counts support this clone. The CDR3 protein is CASSVGRDSSSYNEQFF. CDR3 nucleotides: TGTGCCAGCAGTGTTGGTCGAGACTCGAGCTCCTACAATGAGCAGTTCTTC. The chain has TRBV6-1 and TRBJ2-1; D not resolved. Trimming took off 4 bases at V and 0 bases at J, with 16 bases between the two ends. The germline V gene has CDR1 MNHNS and CDR2 SASEGT. This CDR3 is built from 17 residues.

This clone appeared once. The chain recombines TRBV29-1 with TRBJ2-1; TRBD2 aligns across 7 bases. CDR1 SQVTM and CDR2 ANQGSEA come from the germline V gene. This CDR3 is 14 amino acids long. J was trimmed by 8 bases and V by 3 bases; bases with no gene match: 10. CDR3 bases: TGCAGCGTTGAGCTAGCCTCTGGGGGGGATGAGCAGTTCTTC. It encodes CSVELASGGDEQFF.

This sequence joins TRBV12-5 and TRBJ2-3; 7 bases match TRBD2. V trimming: 6 bases; J trimming: 0 bases; junction bases outside the gene matches: 3. This CDR3 region has 14 residues. Germline CDR1 is LGHNT and CDR2 is FRNRAP. DNA for the CDR3: TGTGCTAGTGGACGGACTAGTAGCACAGATACGCAGTATTTT. Protein product: CASGRTSSTDTQYF.

This chain connects TRBV2 to TRBJ2-7, with TRBD1 matching over 11 bases. With 8 bases clipped from V and 4 bases from J, the junction kept 4 bases outside the gene matches. The CDR3 loop spans 13 amino acids. CDR1 and CDR2 from the germline V gene are SNHLY and FYNNEI. The CDR3 is CASAGQGGYEQYF. Here the CDR3 DNA reads TGTGCCAGCGCGGGACAGGGGGGTTACGAGCAGTACTTC.

J is TRBJ1-5 and V is TRBV29-1; D perhaps matches TRBD1 (5 bases). The germline V gene encodes CDR1 SQVTM and CDR2 ANQGSEA. V was shortened by 6 bases and J by 0 bases, with 12 bases between the two germline ends. This CDR3 has 14 residues. For the CDR3, the DNA is TGCAGCGTGCTTGACAGAGATAGCAATCAGCCCCAGCATTTT. It encodes CSVLDRDSNQPQHF.

The V gene is TRBV10-3, the J gene TRBJ2-7, with 7 bases identical to TRBD1. J was trimmed by 6 bases and V by 5 bases; bases with no gene match: 10. This CDR3 is built from 14 residues. Germline V lookup: CDR1 ENHRY, CDR2 SYGVKD. This chain's CDR3 is CAISPQGPLGEQYF. In nucleotides, the CDR3 is TGTGCCATCAGTCCACAGGGGCCCCTCGGCGAGCAGTACTTC.

The chain carries TRBV19 and TRBJ2-1; 8 bases agree with TRBD2. Germline lookup yields CDR1 LNHDA and CDR2 SQIVND (reference sequence). CDR3 length: 15 amino acids. V lost 10 bases and J lost 0; bases outside the gene matches: 8. The CDR3 bases are TGTGCCACCCTCCTTAGCGGGACCTCCTACAATGAGCAGTTCTTC. Amino acids: CATLLSGTSYNEQFF.

V gene TRBV28 combines with J gene TRBJ1-5, with TRBD1 matching 9 bases. V lost 5 bases to trimming and J lost 3 bases; unmatched junction nucleotides: 5. The CDR3 is made up of 15 amino acids. Germline loops: CDR1 MDHEN, CDR2 SYDVKM. The CDR3 sequence: CASSPGDRDNQPQHF. The CDR3 DNA sequence: TGTGCCAGCAGTCCGGGGGACAGGGACAATCAGCCCCAGCATTTT.

A few counts support this clone. DNA of the CDR3: TGTGCCAGCAGCTATGCACTAGCGGGGGGACAAGAGACCCAGTACTTC. It translates to CASSYALAGGQETQYF. The chain joins TRBV7-6 to TRBJ2-5; TRBD2 aligns across 12 bases. Germline V gene lookup returns CDR1 SGHVS and CDR2 FNYEAQ. J lost 2 bases, V lost 4 bases, and 5 bases had no gene match. CDR3 length: 16 residues.

The chain employs TRBV2 and TRBJ1-4; TRBD1 is a possible D gene (5 bases). V lost 6 bases and J 7 bases, leaving 18 bases between the germline ends. The germline V gene has CDR1 SNHLY and CDR2 FYNNEI. The CDR3 loop spans 15 amino acids. The CDR3 spells CASRTLSGLGEKLFF. DNA of the CDR3: TGTGCCAGCAGGACCCTCTCAGGGTTAGGTGAAAAACTGTTTTTT.

The gene calls are TRBV4-3 and TRBJ1-2; no clear D gene. The CDR3 length is 16 residues. Trimming took off 2 bases at V and 3 bases at J, with 16 bases between the two ends. The germline V gene encodes CDR1 LGHNA and CDR2 YSLEER. As DNA, the CDR3 is TGCGCCAGCAGCCAAACAAACAGCCCCTTGGACTATGGCTACACCTTC. This gives the protein CASSQTNSPLDYGYTF.

The sample holds one count of this clone. The rearrangement uses TRBV7-9 and TRBJ1-5; TRBD1 aligns across 7 bases. CDR3 size: 17 residues. J was trimmed by 4 bases and V by 1 base; bases with no gene match: 10. CDR1 and CDR2 (germline): SEHNR, FQNEAQ (reference sequence). CDR3 protein: CASSLVGGQLGNQPQHF. The CDR3 bases are TGTGCCAGCAGCTTAGTAGGGGGACAGCTAGGGAATCAGCCCCAGCATTTT.

The genes are TRBV12-5 and TRBJ1-6; TRBD1 agrees at 9 bases. This CDR3 contains 16 residues. The germline V gene encodes CDR1 LGHNT and CDR2 FRNRAP. J gave up 7 bases and V 2 bases, and 6 bases lay outside the gene matches. The CDR3: CASGLNRGQGNSPLHF. CDR3 DNA: TGTGCTAGTGGTTTGAATAGGGGACAGGGAAATTCACCCCTCCACTTT. Full variable domain (outside the CDR3, taken from reference TRBV12-5 and TRBJ1-6): DARVTQTPRHKVTEMGQEVTMRCQPILGHNTVFWYRQTMMQGLELLAYFRNRAPLDDSGMPKDRFSAEMPDATLATLKIQPSEPRDSAVYFCASGLNRGQGNSPLHFGNGTRLTVT.

This chain connects TRBV7-6 to TRBJ2-1; D ambiguous. Germline-derived CDR1 and CDR2 are SGHVS and FNYEAQ. The CDR3 is 14 residues long. Trimming took off 1 base at V and 0 bases at J, with 4 bases between the two ends. DNA for the CDR3: TGTGCCAGCAGCTTAGGAGGCTCCTACAATGAGCAGTTCTTC. This gives the protein CASSLGGSYNEQFF. The entire variable domain, with the rest obtained from reference TRBV7-6 and TRBJ2-1, is as follows: GAGVSQSPRYKVTKRGQDVALRCDPISGHVSLYWYRQALGQGPEFLTYFNYEAQQDKSGLPNDRFSAERPEGSISTLTIQRTEQRDSAMYRCASSLGGSYNEQFFGPGTRLTVL.

CDR3 sequence reads: CASSIDIGVAAGNINTEAFF. In DNA, the CDR3 is TGTGCCAGTAGTATAGATATTGGAGTCGCAGCAGGGAATATAAACACTGAAGCTTTCTTT. V gene TRBV19 combines with J gene TRBJ1-1, with D maybe TRBD1 (5 bases). The V end lost 0 bases, the J end lost 2 bases, and 25 bases lay between the germline ends. Germline CDR1 LNHDA, CDR2 SQIVND (reference sequence). This CDR3 is built from 20 residues.

This chain connects TRBV9 to TRBJ2-1; 10 positions agree with TRBD2. The J segment lost 8 bases and the V segment lost 2 bases, leaving 7 bases of the junction unmatched. The CDR3 extends over 15 amino acids. CDR1 is SGDLS and CDR2 is YYNGEE in the germline V gene. This CDR3 is CASSVIAGGLYEQFF. The CDR3 DNA is TGTGCCAGCAGCGTGATAGCGGGAGGTCTCTATGAGCAGTTCTTC.

V gene TRBV19 combines with J gene TRBJ1-5; 10 nucleotides match TRBD1. CDR1 and CDR2 from the germline V gene are LNHDA and SQIVND (reference sequence). The CDR3 totals 15 residues. The J segment lost 5 bases and the V segment lost 5 bases, leaving 6 bases of the junction unmatched. The CDR3 region has the DNA TGTGCCAGTAGTCAAGGACAGGGGGGATATCAGCCCCAGCATTTT. Translated: CASSQGQGGYQPQHF.

The chain recombines TRBV7-9 with TRBJ2-3; possibly TRBD2 for D (6 bases). The V gene's germline CDR1 is SEHNR and CDR2 FQNEAQ (reference sequence). The V end lost 5 bases, the J end lost 0 bases, and 18 bases lay between the germline ends. There are 17 residues in the CDR3. Written as DNA, the CDR3 is TGTGCCAGCAGCCCCGGGGAGGCGGGGACTAGCACAGATACGCAGTATTTT. Translating it yields CASSPGEAGTSTDTQYF. The whole variable domain, filled in from reference TRBV7-9 and TRBJ2-3, reads DTGVSQNPRHKITKRGQNVTFRCDPISEHNRLYWYRQTLGQGPEFLTYFQNEAQLEKSRLLSDRFSAERPKGSFSTLEIQRTEQGDSAMYLCASSPGEAGTSTDTQYFGPGTRLTVL.

The V gene is TRBV18, the J gene TRBJ1-1, with 7 bases fitting TRBD1. CDR1 and CDR2 (germline): KGHSH, LQKENI. After removal of 3 bases from V and 4 bases from J, the junction contained 8 bases not matched to a gene. The CDR3 contains 15 residues. The chain's CDR3 is CASSPEGQGVTEAFF. CDR3 nucleotides: TGTGCCAGCTCACCCGAAGGGCAGGGGGTCACTGAAGCTTTCTTT.